This passage covers 18 T cell receptor beta chains from one sample sequenced in a study of technical replicates of blood from a few donors. The table came from immunoSEQ multiplex PCR; TCRdb's copy has only in-frame clones and leaves some out. The sample has roughly 12,000 clones, around 95% seen once. Material for sequencing was PBMCs. These receptors came from a human donor in good health.

This clone showed up just once. J is TRBJ2-7 and V is TRBV7-2; TRBD2 agrees at 9 bases. V lost 1 base, J lost 7 bases, and 8 bases stayed unmatched. This CDR3 is built from 15 residues. Germline V gene lookup returns CDR1 SGHTA and CDR2 FQGNSA. The CDR3 nucleotides read TGTGCCAGCAGCTTAGTTGTAGCGGGGGCCGAGGAGCAGTACTTC. The encoded protein is CASSLVVAGAEEQYF.

The chain joins TRBV2 to TRBJ2-5; D ambiguous. The V gene lost 7 bases and the J gene lost 1 base, with 7 bases spanning the gap. CDR3 length equals 12 residues. Germline V gives CDR1 SNHLY, CDR2 FYNNEI. CDR3 DNA: TGTGCCAGCAAGGAGCCCCAAGAGACCCAGTACTTC. Its protein product is CASKEPQETQYF.

This clone was counted once. V and J are TRBV30 and TRBJ1-4; tentative D call: TRBD1 (5 bases). Between the trimmed V and J ends, which lost 1 base and 3 bases, there was a span of 9 bases. This CDR3 has 14 amino acids. In germline, CDR1 is GTSNPN, CDR2 SVGIG (reference sequence). The CDR3 region has the DNA TGTGCCTGGAGTGATCCGGGGGCTAATGAAAAACTGTTTTTT. This sequence encodes CAWSDPGANEKLFF.

The genes are TRBV28 and TRBJ2-7; D is undetermined. Trimming stripped 7 bases from V and 1 base from J, with 14 bases between. Germline V CDR1 and CDR2: MDHEN, SYDVKM. CDR3 size: 14 residues. CDR3 residues: CASTPPGRSYEQYF. The CDR3 DNA is TGTGCCAGCACTCCCCCCGGTCGGTCCTACGAGCAGTACTTC. The variable domain in full, completed from reference TRBV28 and TRBJ2-7, reads DVKVTQSSRYLVKRTGEKVFLECVQDMDHENMFWYRQDPGLGLRLIYFSYDVKMKEKGDIPEGYSVSREKKERFSLILESASTNQTSMYLCASTPPGRSYEQYFGPGTRLTVT.

The chain couples TRBV7-3 to TRBJ2-1; 12 bases are a match to TRBD2. The CDR3 totals 15 residues. Germline values: CDR1 SGHTA, CDR2 FQGTGA. Germline trimming cut 2 bases from V and 7 bases from J; bases unmatched to any gene: 3. The CDR3 reads CASSLWLAGGNEQFF. DNA of the CDR3: TGTGCCAGCAGCTTATGGCTAGCGGGAGGGAATGAGCAGTTCTTC.

The V call is TRBV30, the J call TRBJ1-3; unclear D gene. The V end was cut by 5 bases, the J end by 0 bases, with 11 bases between. CDR1 and CDR2 from the germline V gene are GTSNPN and SVGIG (reference sequence). CDR3 length: 14 residues. CDR3 DNA: TGTGCCTGGTCACGGGGAATCTCTGGAAACACCATATATTTT. This codes for CAWSRGISGNTIYF.

In its sample, this clone was seen once. This sequence joins TRBV9 and TRBJ2-1, with TRBD1 identical over 8 bases. The V segment lost 4 bases and the J segment 6 bases; nucleotides outside the gene matches: 9. The CDR3 has 15 residues. Germline V lookup: CDR1 SGDLS, CDR2 YYNGEE. The chain's CDR3 is CASSPQGAAGNEQFF. The CDR3 DNA sequence: TGTGCCAGCAGCCCTCAGGGGGCGGCGGGCAATGAGCAGTTCTTC.

CDR3 nucleotides: TGTGCCAGCAGCTTAGCACGGGCAGGGCTGGAGACCCAGTACTTC. As protein: CASSLARAGLETQYF. The rearrangement links TRBV11-1 to TRBJ2-5; a possible D gene is TRBD1 (5 bases). V lost 0 bases and J lost 5, with 13 bases in between. The CDR3 loop spans 15 amino acids. The germline CDR1 and CDR2 sequences are SGHAT and FQDESV (reference sequence).

The rearrangement joins TRBV7-3 to TRBJ1-1; D is unclear. With 5 bases removed from V and 0 bases from J, the gap between germline ends came to 16 bases. Germline loops: CDR1 SGHTA, CDR2 FQGTGA. The CDR3 sequence is 16 residues long. CDR3 region: CASSPDAGVLNTEAFF. The CDR3 DNA follows: TGTGCCAGCAGCCCAGACGCCGGGGTATTGAACACTGAAGCTTTCTTT.

CDR3 in amino acids: CASSLELVAGELFF. CDR3 nucleotide sequence: TGTGCCAGCAGTTTGGAGTTAGTCGCCGGGGAGCTGTTTTTT. The rearrangement uses TRBV27 and TRBJ2-2; D unresolved. CDR1 is MNHEY and CDR2 is SMNVEV in the germline V gene (reference sequence). The CDR3 has 14 residues. V was clipped by 3 bases and J by 6 bases, with 11 bases between them.

The rearrangement links TRBV9 to TRBJ2-5, with 8 bases fitting TRBD2. The CDR3 loop spans 17 amino acids. V lost 3 bases, J lost 1 base, and 11 bases stayed unmatched. Per germline, CDR1 SGDLS and CDR2 YYNGEE. CDR3 residues: CASSAGLVGGAQETQYF. CDR3 bases: TGTGCCAGCAGCGCGGGACTAGTGGGAGGCGCCCAAGAGACCCAGTACTTC.

The chain couples TRBV7-6 to TRBJ2-5; TRBD2 is a possible D gene (6 bases). Germline loops: CDR1 SGHVS, CDR2 FNYEAQ. This CDR3 is built from 14 residues. The V end was cut by 6 bases, the J end by 4 bases, with 15 bases between. In nucleotides, the CDR3 is TGTGCCAGCAGTCCTAGCGTCGTAGGAGAGACCCAGTACTTC. It specifies CASSPSVVGETQYF.

The V and J genes are TRBV5-1 and TRBJ2-7; 11 bases agree with TRBD1. The V segment lost 4 bases and the J segment 6 bases; nucleotides outside the gene matches: 3. CDR1 is SGHRS, CDR2 YFSETQ, per germline. This CDR3 has 13 amino acids. CDR3 nucleotide sequence: TGCGCCAGCAGCCTAGGGACAGGGGGCGAGCAGTACTTC. Protein: CASSLGTGGEQYF.

The chain employs TRBV11-2 and TRBJ2-7, with a weak D call TRBD1 (6 bases). Trimming stripped 5 bases from V and 3 bases from J, with 17 bases between. The CDR3 is made up of 15 amino acids. Per the germline V gene, CDR1 is SGHAT and CDR2 is FQNNGV. CDR3 DNA sequence: TGTGCCAGCAGCGGTATCCGGGACAAGGACTACGAGCAGTACTTC. Its protein product is CASSGIRDKDYEQYF. Looking up the rest from reference TRBV11-2 and TRBJ2-7 gives the full variable domain: EAGVAQSPRYKIIEKRQSVAFWCNPISGHATLYWYQQILGQGPKLLIQFQNNGVVDDSQLPKDRFSAERLKGVDSTLKIQPAKLEDSAVYLCASSGIRDKDYEQYFGPGTRLTVT.

The gene calls are TRBV7-9 and TRBJ2-5, with D possibly being TRBD2 (5 bases). CDR3 size: 15 residues. CDR1 and CDR2 (germline): SEHNR, FQNEAQ (reference sequence). V gave up 4 bases and J gave up 5 bases, with 17 bases separating them. CDR3 sequence (DNA): TGTGCCAGCAGCTCACAAGATGGGATAGCGGAGACCCAGTACTTC. Amino acids: CASSSQDGIAETQYF.

The chain is built from TRBV18 and TRBJ1-1; D gene unclear. CDR3 length: 16 amino acids. The V and J ends lost 2 bases and 0 bases respectively, with 13 bases between them. In germline, CDR1 is KGHSH, CDR2 LQKENI. The CDR3 coding sequence is TGTGCCAGCTCACCATCCGGTTCAATCATGAACACTGAAGCTTTCTTT. Its translation: CASSPSGSIMNTEAFF.

The chain recombines TRBV29-1 with TRBJ2-6; D unresolved. V was shortened by 0 bases and J by 0 bases, with 3 bases between the two germline ends. The CDR3 runs to 14 residues. Germline loops: CDR1 SQVTM, CDR2 ANQGSEA. DNA for the CDR3: TGCAGCGTTGAAGAATACTCTGGGGCCAACGTCCTGACTTTC. Protein: CSVEEYSGANVLTF. Supplemented by reference TRBV29-1 and TRBJ2-6, the full variable domain reads SAVISQKPSRDICQRGTSLTIQCQVDSQVTMMFWYRQQPGQSLTLIATANQGSEATYESGFVIDKFPISRPNLTFSTLTVSNMSPEDSSIYLCSVEEYSGANVLTFGAGSRLTVL.

The rearrangement joins TRBV10-2 to TRBJ2-7, with 8 positions matching TRBD2. Germline loops: CDR1 WSHSY, CDR2 SAAADI. V shed 0 bases and J 7 bases; nucleotides not matched to a gene: 8. The CDR3 has 15 residues. CDR3 nucleotides: TGCGCCAGCAGTGAGTCGGGACTAGATTCGTGGGAGCAGTACTTC. Its protein is CASSESGLDSWEQYF.